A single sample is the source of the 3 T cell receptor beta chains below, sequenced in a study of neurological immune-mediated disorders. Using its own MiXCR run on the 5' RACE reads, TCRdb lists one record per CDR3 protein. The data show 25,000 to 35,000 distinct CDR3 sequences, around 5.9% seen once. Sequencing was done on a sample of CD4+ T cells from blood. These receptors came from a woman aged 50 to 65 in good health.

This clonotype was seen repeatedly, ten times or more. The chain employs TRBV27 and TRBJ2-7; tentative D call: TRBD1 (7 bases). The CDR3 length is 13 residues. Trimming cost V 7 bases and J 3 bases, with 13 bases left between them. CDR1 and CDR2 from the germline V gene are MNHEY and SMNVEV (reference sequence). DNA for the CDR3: TGTGCCAGCATGACAGGGAGGATCTACGAGCAGTACTTC. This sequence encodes CASMTGRIYEQYF.

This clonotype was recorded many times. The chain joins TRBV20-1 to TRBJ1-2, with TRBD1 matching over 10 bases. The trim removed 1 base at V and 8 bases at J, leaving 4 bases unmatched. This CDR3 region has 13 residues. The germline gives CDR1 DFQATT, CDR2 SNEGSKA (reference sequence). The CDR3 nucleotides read TGCAGTGCTAGAGGGGACAGGGGCGAAGGCTACACCTTC. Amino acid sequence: CSARGDRGEGYTF.

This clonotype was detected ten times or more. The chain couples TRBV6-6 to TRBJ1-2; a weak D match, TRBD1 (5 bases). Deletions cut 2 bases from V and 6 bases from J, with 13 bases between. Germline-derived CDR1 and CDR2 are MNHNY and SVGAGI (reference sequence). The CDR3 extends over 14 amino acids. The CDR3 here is CASSYGHVLDGYTF. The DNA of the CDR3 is TGTGCCAGCAGTTACGGACACGTGTTGGATGGCTACACCTTC.